These T cell receptor beta chains were read from a single sample in a study of control samples from healthy donors and cancer patients. Method: immunoSEQ multiplex PCR; TCRdb's copy keeps in-frame clones and lacks some. The data contain about 150,000 clones, roughly 88% of them seen just once; the ten biggest clones take up 1.7%. Sample: blood. The receptors come from a young man in good health. CDR3s include the opening cysteine and the closing phenylalanine or tryptophan. Fields, in order: D gene, J gene, clone size, V gene, CDR3 DNA, CDR3 protein. D genes are given only for firm matches. Clone sizes are given selectively: once, few, many, or a class where the clone is expanded.

d_gene: TRBD2; j_gene: TRBJ2-5; abundance: once; v_gene: TRBV5-1; CDR3nt: TGCGCCAGCAGCCCGCGGGGGGGCGAGGAGACCCAGTACTTC; CDR3aa: CASSPRGGEETQYF
d_gene: TRBD2; j_gene: TRBJ2-7; abundance: once; v_gene: TRBV7-8; CDR3nt: TGTGCCAGCAGCTTCGTAGCGGGGCAGAGCTCCTACGAGCAGTACTTC; CDR3aa: CASSFVAGQSSYEQYF
d_gene: NA; j_gene: TRBJ1-2; abundance: NA; v_gene: TRBV2; CDR3nt: TGTGCCAGCAGTGAAGCGCTTGTGGGTCTCTATGGCTACACCTTC; CDR3aa: CASSEALVGLYGYTF
d_gene: NA; j_gene: TRBJ2-3; abundance: NA; v_gene: TRBV24-1; CDR3nt: TGTGCCACCGCGGGGACGACAGGGTCGGCAGATACGCAGTATTTT; CDR3aa: CATAGTTGSADTQYF
d_gene: NA; j_gene: TRBJ1-1; abundance: NA; v_gene: TRBV5-1; CDR3nt: TGCGCCAGCAGCTTAATTCTGAACACTGAAGCTTTCTTT; CDR3aa: CASSLILNTEAFF
d_gene: NA; j_gene: TRBJ2-2; abundance: NA; v_gene: TRBV28; CDR3nt: TGTGCCAGCAGCCCTACCTGGGATGGGGGCACCGGGGAGCTGTTTTTT; CDR3aa: CASSPTWDGGTGELFF
d_gene: NA; j_gene: TRBJ2-4; abundance: NA; v_gene: TRBV28; CDR3nt: TGTGCCAGCAGTCCCCCGACGGCCCGGTGGGTAGCCAAAAACATTCAGTACTTC; CDR3aa: CASSPPTARWVAKNIQYF
d_gene: NA; j_gene: TRBJ1-3; abundance: NA; v_gene: TRBV5-5; CDR3nt: TGTGCCAGCAGCCCCTTCGCGGTATCTGGAAACACCATATATTTT; CDR3aa: CASSPFAVSGNTIYF
d_gene: NA; j_gene: TRBJ2-7; abundance: NA; v_gene: TRBV20-1; CDR3nt: TGCAGTGCTACCAGGGGCTACGAGCAGTACTTC; CDR3aa: CSATRGYEQYF
d_gene: NA; j_gene: TRBJ1-2; abundance: NA; v_gene: TRBV15; CDR3nt: TGTGCCACCAGCAGAGACGGCTATGGCTACACCTTC; CDR3aa: CATSRDGYGYTF
d_gene: NA; j_gene: TRBJ1-2; abundance: once; v_gene: TRBV15; CDR3nt: TGTGCCACCAGCAGACGTCCCGGACGAAGCGATGGCTACACCTTC; CDR3aa: CATSRRPGRSDGYTF
d_gene: TRBD1; j_gene: TRBJ2-7; abundance: NA; v_gene: TRBV7-8; CDR3nt: TGTGCCAGCACCTGGGGTATGGGGACAGGGATATACGAGCAGTACTTC; CDR3aa: CASTWGMGTGIYEQYF
d_gene: NA; j_gene: TRBJ2-5; abundance: few; v_gene: TRBV3-1/TRBV3-2; CDR3nt: TGTGCCAGCAGCCAAGATGCCCAGGAAGAGACCCAGTACTTC; CDR3aa: CASSQDAQEETQYF
d_gene: NA; j_gene: TRBJ1-6; abundance: NA; v_gene: TRBV4-3; CDR3nt: TGCGCCAGCAGCCAAGGTGGAGGGGCCCTTTCACCCCTCCACTTT; CDR3aa: CASSQGGGALSPLHF
d_gene: TRBD1; j_gene: TRBJ2-1; abundance: NA; v_gene: TRBV4-3; CDR3nt: TGCGCCAGCAGCCAAGATAACAGGGGGGATGAGCAGTTCTTC; CDR3aa: CASSQDNRGDEQFF
d_gene: TRBD2; j_gene: TRBJ2-3; abundance: NA; v_gene: TRBV3-1/TRBV3-2; CDR3nt: TGTGCCAGCAGCCTGGGACTAGCGGGGGGGCAGGATACGCAGTATTTT; CDR3aa: CASSLGLAGGQDTQYF
d_gene: NA; j_gene: TRBJ1-1; abundance: NA; v_gene: TRBV19; CDR3nt: TGTGCCAGTAGTTACGCAGCCATGAACACTGAAGCTTTCTTT; CDR3aa: CASSYAAMNTEAFF
d_gene: NA; j_gene: TRBJ2-5; abundance: NA; v_gene: TRBV15; CDR3nt: TGTGCCACCAGCAGGGACTACCAAGAGACCCAGTACTTC; CDR3aa: CATSRDYQETQYF
d_gene: NA; j_gene: TRBJ1-5; abundance: NA; v_gene: TRBV7-8; CDR3nt: TGTGCCAGCAGCTTAGGTATGGCAGACAATCAGCCCCAGCATTTT; CDR3aa: CASSLGMADNQPQHF
d_gene: NA; j_gene: TRBJ2-1; abundance: NA; v_gene: TRBV7-2; CDR3nt: TGTGCCAGCAGCTTAGAAGGGACATTGTGGAGCAATGAGCAGTTCTTC; CDR3aa: CASSLEGTLWSNEQFF
d_gene: NA; j_gene: TRBJ1-1; abundance: NA; v_gene: TRBV7-8; CDR3nt: TGTGCCAGCAGCTTAACATCTAGAAGGAAAGGGGCTGAAGCTTTCTTT; CDR3aa: CASSLTSRRKGAEAFF
d_gene: TRBD1; j_gene: TRBJ1-1; abundance: once; v_gene: TRBV7-8; CDR3nt: TGTGCCAGCAGCCCACAGGGGCTACCGCACGGGGAGATGATGAACACTGAAGCTTTCTTT; CDR3aa: CASSPQGLPHGEMMNTEAFF
d_gene: NA; j_gene: TRBJ2-5; abundance: NA; v_gene: TRBV25-1; CDR3nt: TGTGCCAGCCGCTTTGGAGAGACCCAGTACTTC; CDR3aa: CASRFGETQYF
d_gene: NA; j_gene: TRBJ2-4; abundance: NA; v_gene: TRBV2; CDR3nt: TGTGCCAGCAGACCCGAGAGTTGGGCGCAGTACTTC; CDR3aa: CASRPESWAQYF
d_gene: NA; j_gene: TRBJ2-2; abundance: once; v_gene: TRBV19; CDR3nt: TGTGCCAGTAGTATGTTTGCTGAGGAGCTGTTTTTT; CDR3aa: CASSMFAEELFF
d_gene: NA; j_gene: TRBJ1-3; abundance: NA; v_gene: TRBV5-1; CDR3nt: TGCGCCAGCAGCTTGGAAGGAGACTCTGGAAACACCATATATTTT; CDR3aa: CASSLEGDSGNTIYF
d_gene: TRBD2; j_gene: TRBJ2-3; abundance: NA; v_gene: TRBV4-1; CDR3nt: TGCGCCAGCAGCCACATGGTCATAGCGGGGGGTTCCACAGATACGCAGTATTTT; CDR3aa: CASSHMVIAGGSTDTQYF
d_gene: NA; j_gene: TRBJ1-2; abundance: once; v_gene: TRBV7-9; CDR3nt: TGTGCCAGCAGCTTAGGGCATAGACATGGCTACACCTTC; CDR3aa: CASSLGHRHGYTF
d_gene: NA; j_gene: TRBJ1-3; abundance: once; v_gene: TRBV2; CDR3nt: TGTGCCAGCGGGACCGTTCGGGGAAACACCATATATTTT; CDR3aa: CASGTVRGNTIYF
d_gene: NA; j_gene: TRBJ1-3; abundance: NA; v_gene: TRBV3-1/TRBV3-2; CDR3nt: TGTGCCAGCAGCCACTCGACACAAGCCCTCTCTGGAAACACCATATATTTT; CDR3aa: CASSHSTQALSGNTIYF
d_gene: TRBD1; j_gene: TRBJ1-1; abundance: NA; v_gene: TRBV4-3; CDR3nt: TGCGCCAGCAGCCGGGGGGACAGAACTGAAGCTTTCTTT; CDR3aa: CASSRGDRTEAFF
d_gene: NA; j_gene: TRBJ2-1; abundance: once; v_gene: TRBV7-9; CDR3nt: TGTGCCAGCAGCCCCGCACAGCGGTTTGAGCAGTTCTTC; CDR3aa: CASSPAQRFEQFF
d_gene: TRBD1; j_gene: TRBJ1-1; abundance: NA; v_gene: TRBV5-1; CDR3nt: TGCGCCAGCAGCTTGGACAGGGGGCTGGGGACTGAAGCTTTCTTT; CDR3aa: CASSLDRGLGTEAFF
d_gene: TRBD1; j_gene: TRBJ1-1; abundance: NA; v_gene: TRBV6-4; CDR3nt: TGTGCCAGCAGTGACTCCCCTTTGGGACAGGGATTTTTCTTT; CDR3aa: CASSDSPLGQGFFF
d_gene: TRBD1; j_gene: TRBJ1-4; abundance: NA; v_gene: TRBV30; CDR3nt: TGTGCCGAACAACAGGGGGGTGGTGAAAAACTGTTTTTT; CDR3aa: CAEQQGGGEKLFF
d_gene: TRBD1; j_gene: TRBJ1-2; abundance: once; v_gene: TRBV4-1; CDR3nt: TGCGCCAGCAGCCAAGAGGTACAGGGGGCAGACTATGGCTACACCTTC; CDR3aa: CASSQEVQGADYGYTF
d_gene: TRBD1; j_gene: TRBJ2-3; abundance: NA; v_gene: TRBV2; CDR3nt: TGTGCCGAGACAGGGGGCCTCTCAGATACGCAGTATTTT; CDR3aa: CAETGGLSDTQYF
d_gene: NA; j_gene: TRBJ2-3; abundance: NA; v_gene: TRBV25-1; CDR3nt: TGTGCCAGCAGTGACACAGATACGCAGTATTTT; CDR3aa: CASSDTDTQYF
d_gene: NA; j_gene: TRBJ1-2; abundance: NA; v_gene: TRBV6-5; CDR3nt: TGTGCCAGCAGTTACTCGATCGACAGGCCCTATGGCTACACCTTC; CDR3aa: CASSYSIDRPYGYTF
d_gene: NA; j_gene: TRBJ1-3; abundance: NA; v_gene: TRBV7-2; CDR3nt: TGTGCCAGCAGCTTAGCCGGCAGCGGCTCTGGAAACACCATATATTTT; CDR3aa: CASSLAGSGSGNTIYF
d_gene: TRBD1; j_gene: TRBJ1-6; abundance: NA; v_gene: TRBV11-1; CDR3nt: TGTGCCAGCAGCTTCGGACAGGGTTCACCCCTCCACTTT; CDR3aa: CASSFGQGSPLHF
d_gene: NA; j_gene: TRBJ2-3; abundance: NA; v_gene: TRBV20-1; CDR3nt: TGCAGTGCTGAGCGGTTAGATACGCAGTATTTT; CDR3aa: CSAERLDTQYF
d_gene: TRBD1; j_gene: TRBJ2-5; abundance: NA; v_gene: TRBV9; CDR3nt: TGTGCCAGCAGCGTAGACCCTCGGGACAGGAAAGAGACCCAGTACTTC; CDR3aa: CASSVDPRDRKETQYF
d_gene: TRBD2; j_gene: TRBJ2-3; abundance: NA; v_gene: TRBV30; CDR3nt: TGTGCCTGGAGTGGGGGTCTGCTAGCGGTGTACACAGATACGCAGTATTTT; CDR3aa: CAWSGGLLAVYTDTQYF
d_gene: NA; j_gene: TRBJ1-5; abundance: NA; v_gene: TRBV12-3/TRBV12-4; CDR3nt: TGTGCCAGCAGCCGGGGGGGGCTGGAGCCCCAGCATTTT; CDR3aa: CASSRGGLEPQHF
d_gene: NA; j_gene: TRBJ1-1; abundance: NA; v_gene: TRBV6-5; CDR3nt: TGTGCCAGCAGTTCACCCGGGAGGAACACTGAAGCTTTCTTT; CDR3aa: CASSSPGRNTEAFF
d_gene: NA; j_gene: TRBJ1-5; abundance: once; v_gene: TRBV7-8; CDR3nt: TGTGCCAGCAGCCCGGACACGGTCAGGTTTGGCAATCAGCCCCAGCATTTT; CDR3aa: CASSPDTVRFGNQPQHF
d_gene: TRBD1; j_gene: TRBJ1-4; abundance: few; v_gene: TRBV5-1; CDR3nt: TGCGCCAGCAGCTTGGAAGCAGGGGGCGATGAAAAACTGTTTTTT; CDR3aa: CASSLEAGGDEKLFF
d_gene: NA; j_gene: TRBJ1-2; abundance: NA; v_gene: TRBV6-5; CDR3nt: TGTGCCAGCGGGAGGGGACGGGCGGCTAACTATGGCTACACCTTC; CDR3aa: CASGRGRAANYGYTF
d_gene: TRBD2; j_gene: TRBJ2-1; abundance: NA; v_gene: TRBV6-5; CDR3nt: TGTGCCAGCAGACCGATTAGCGGGTCCTACAATGAGCAGTTCTTC; CDR3aa: CASRPISGSYNEQFF
d_gene: NA; j_gene: TRBJ1-1; abundance: once; v_gene: TRBV7-3; CDR3nt: TGTGCCAGCAGCTTAAACGGCGGGACAAACACTGAAGCTTTCTTT; CDR3aa: CASSLNGGTNTEAFF
d_gene: NA; j_gene: TRBJ1-2; abundance: few; v_gene: TRBV10-3; CDR3nt: TGTGCCATCAGTAGGGAGTACTATGGCTACACCTTC; CDR3aa: CAISREYYGYTF
d_gene: NA; j_gene: TRBJ2-7; abundance: once; v_gene: TRBV6-5; CDR3nt: TGTGCCGGTACTGGAGAGATCACCTACGAGCAGTACTTC; CDR3aa: CAGTGEITYEQYF
d_gene: NA; j_gene: TRBJ2-1; abundance: NA; v_gene: TRBV11-3; CDR3nt: TGTGCCAGCAGCTTAGGAAGGGATTACAATGAGCAGTTCTTC; CDR3aa: CASSLGRDYNEQFF